What follows is one T cell receptor (beta chain) and its context. The germline CDR1 and CDR2 sequences are SGHTA and FQGTGA. This CDR3 comprises 17 residues. The ends lost 2 bases at V and 9 bases at J; junction bases unmatched: 9. This sample was included in a study of blood T cell repertoires in COVID-19. Across the whole study: Acute and convalescent COVID-19 specimens originated in the United States, Italy and Spain. Sources were T cells, B-cell-depleted T cells, or PBMCs; the material itself was cDNA or gDNA.

Original methodology: Reference gene primer amplification gave nucleated cell count estimates. Clones were read by immunoSEQ multiplex PCR, and TCRdb kept only the in-frame ones, dropping some. The V and J calls and the clone size are those of that table, but D and trimming were determined from the DNA. The table includes about 93,000 clones, almost 80% detected once. J is TRBJ1-6 and V is TRBV7-3, with TRBD1 matching 11 bases. The receptor was derived from a human donor in a cohort sampled during active COVID-19. Sequencing was performed on peripheral blood. CDR3 coding DNA: TGTGCCAGCAGCTTAGGAGGAGGCGGGACAGGGGGTTCACCCCTCCACTTT. Its protein is CASSLGGGGTGGSPLHF.